The 5 T cell receptor beta chains presented below share a single source sample, sequenced in a study of blood T cell repertoires in COVID-19. Generated by immunoSEQ multiplex PCR, the TCRdb table keeps only in-frame clones and is missing some. The profile shows about 91,000 clones, less than 85% of them singletons. The sample comprised peripheral blood. The source is a man in his 70s with acute or convalescent COVID-19.

This sequence joins TRBV5-6 and TRBJ2-3; D is uncertain. V lost 4 bases and J 0 bases, leaving 9 bases between the germline ends. The CDR3 consists of 14 residues. Germline CDR1 SGHDT, CDR2 YYEEEE. For the CDR3, the DNA is TGTGCCAGCAGCGTTGGGCCTAGCACAGATACGCAGTATTTT. Translation: CASSVGPSTDTQYF.

The V gene is TRBV19, the J gene TRBJ1-5, with 8 bases lining up with TRBD1. This CDR3 has 16 residues. CDR1 LNHDA and CDR2 SQIVND come from the germline V gene (reference sequence). Trimming took 4 bases from V and 1 from J; bases not matched to a gene: 6. The CDR3 is CASSRDRGRSNQPQHF. The CDR3 DNA sequence: TGTGCCAGTAGTAGAGACAGGGGTAGAAGCAATCAGCCCCAGCATTTT.

J is TRBJ2-7 and V is TRBV6-5; 13 nucleotides agree with TRBD2. Germline V lookup: CDR1 MNHEY, CDR2 SVGAGI. V was pared by 4 bases and J by 1 base, with 1 base of the junction left unmatched. The CDR3 spans 15 residues. The CDR3 bases are TGTGCCAGCAGTTCGACTAGCGGGGGGTCCTACGAGCAGTACGTC. This encodes CASSSTSGGSYEQYV.

The rearrangement joins TRBV19 to TRBJ1-5, with TRBD1 identical over 8 bases. Germline V gene data show CDR1 as LNHDA and CDR2 as SQIVND (reference sequence). This CDR3 comprises 17 residues. V was pared by 1 base and J by 1 base, with 6 bases of the junction left unmatched. CDR3 loop: CASSIVHGQGSNQPQHF. CDR3 sequence (DNA): TGTGCCAGTAGTATAGTTCATGGACAGGGAAGCAATCAGCCCCAGCATTTT.

The gene calls are TRBV11-2 and TRBJ2-7; 10 bases map to TRBD2. J lost 3 bases, V lost 5 bases, and 7 bases had no gene match. The CDR3 loop spans 15 amino acids. The germline CDR1 and CDR2 sequences are SGHAT and FQNNGV. The CDR3 DNA follows: TGTGCCAGCAGCCCCCAACTAGCGGGGAACTACGAGCAGTACTTC. This sequence encodes CASSPQLAGNYEQYF.